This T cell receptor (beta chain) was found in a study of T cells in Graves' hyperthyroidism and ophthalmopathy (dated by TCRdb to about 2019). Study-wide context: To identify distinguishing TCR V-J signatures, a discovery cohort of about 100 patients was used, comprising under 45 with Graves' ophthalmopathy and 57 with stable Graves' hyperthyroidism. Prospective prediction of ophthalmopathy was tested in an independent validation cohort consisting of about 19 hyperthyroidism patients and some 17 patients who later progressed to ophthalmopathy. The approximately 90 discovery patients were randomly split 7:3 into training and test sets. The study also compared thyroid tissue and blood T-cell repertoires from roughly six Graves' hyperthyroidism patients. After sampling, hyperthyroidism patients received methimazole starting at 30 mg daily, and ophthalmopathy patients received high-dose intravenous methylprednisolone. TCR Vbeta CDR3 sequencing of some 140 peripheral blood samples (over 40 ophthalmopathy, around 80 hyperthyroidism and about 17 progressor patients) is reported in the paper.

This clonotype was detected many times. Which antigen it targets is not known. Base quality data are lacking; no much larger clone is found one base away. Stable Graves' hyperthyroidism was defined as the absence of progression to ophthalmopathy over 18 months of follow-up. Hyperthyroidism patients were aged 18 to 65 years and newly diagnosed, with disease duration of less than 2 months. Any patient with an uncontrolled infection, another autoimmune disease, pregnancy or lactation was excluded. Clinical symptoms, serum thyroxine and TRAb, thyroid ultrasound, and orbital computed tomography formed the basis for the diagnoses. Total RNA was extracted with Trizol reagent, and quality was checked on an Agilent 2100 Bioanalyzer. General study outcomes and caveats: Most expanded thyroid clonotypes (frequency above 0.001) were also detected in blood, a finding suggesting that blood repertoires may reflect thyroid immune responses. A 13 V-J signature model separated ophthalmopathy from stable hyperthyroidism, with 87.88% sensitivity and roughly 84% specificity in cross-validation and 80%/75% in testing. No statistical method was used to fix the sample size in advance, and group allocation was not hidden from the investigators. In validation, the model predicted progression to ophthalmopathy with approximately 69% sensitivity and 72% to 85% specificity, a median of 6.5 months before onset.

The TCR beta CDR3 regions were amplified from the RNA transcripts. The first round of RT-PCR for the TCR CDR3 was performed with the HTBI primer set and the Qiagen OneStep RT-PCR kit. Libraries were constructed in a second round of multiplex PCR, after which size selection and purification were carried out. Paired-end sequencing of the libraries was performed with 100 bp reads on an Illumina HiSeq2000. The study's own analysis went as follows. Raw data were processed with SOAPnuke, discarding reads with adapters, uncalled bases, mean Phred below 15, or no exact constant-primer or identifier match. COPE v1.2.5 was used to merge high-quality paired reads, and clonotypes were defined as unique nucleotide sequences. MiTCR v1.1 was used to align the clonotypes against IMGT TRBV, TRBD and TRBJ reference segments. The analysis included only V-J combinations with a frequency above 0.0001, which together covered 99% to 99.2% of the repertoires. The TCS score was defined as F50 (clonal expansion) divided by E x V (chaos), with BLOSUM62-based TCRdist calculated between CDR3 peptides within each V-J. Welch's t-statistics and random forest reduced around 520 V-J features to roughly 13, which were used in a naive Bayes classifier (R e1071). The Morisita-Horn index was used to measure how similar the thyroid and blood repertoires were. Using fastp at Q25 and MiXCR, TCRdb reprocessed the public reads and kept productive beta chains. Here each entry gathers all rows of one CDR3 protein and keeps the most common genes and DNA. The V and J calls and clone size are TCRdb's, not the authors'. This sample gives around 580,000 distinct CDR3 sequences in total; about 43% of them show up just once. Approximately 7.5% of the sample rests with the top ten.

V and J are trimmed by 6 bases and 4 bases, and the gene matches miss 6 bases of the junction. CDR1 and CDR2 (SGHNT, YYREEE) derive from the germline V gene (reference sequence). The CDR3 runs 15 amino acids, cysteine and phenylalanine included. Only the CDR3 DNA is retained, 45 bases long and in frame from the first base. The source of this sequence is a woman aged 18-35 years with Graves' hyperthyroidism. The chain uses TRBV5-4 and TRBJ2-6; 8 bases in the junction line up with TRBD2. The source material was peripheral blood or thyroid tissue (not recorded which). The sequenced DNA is TGTGCCAGCACCCCCGGGGGGGCCGGGGCCAACGTCCTGACTTTC. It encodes CASTPGGAGANVLTF.